The present T cell receptor (beta chain) was sequenced within a study of shared clonotypes between healthy human individuals. The authors split each subset's genomic DNA evenly across several immunoSEQ plates. The table came from immunoSEQ multiplex PCR; TCRdb's copy has only in-frame clones and leaves some out. Of nearly 2 million clones in the sample, roughly 94% are singletons; the top ten hold around 1.2%. CD45RO-negative cells were positively selected for CCR7, leaving out terminally differentiated effector memory CD45RA+ cells. V lost 1 base, J lost 4 bases, and 14 bases lay in between. The CDR3 length is 16 residues. CDR1 is SEHNR, CDR2 FQNEAQ, per germline (reference sequence).

The sequenced sample consisted of naive CD8+ T cells sorted from blood. The chain recombines TRBV7-9 with TRBJ2-1; no definite D call. This sequence originates from a man aged 18 to 29 in good health. CDR3 sequence reads: CASSLEGTSGYNEQFF. The CDR3 DNA follows: TGTGCCAGCAGCTTAGAAGGAACGTCCGGTTACAATGAGCAGTTCTTC.